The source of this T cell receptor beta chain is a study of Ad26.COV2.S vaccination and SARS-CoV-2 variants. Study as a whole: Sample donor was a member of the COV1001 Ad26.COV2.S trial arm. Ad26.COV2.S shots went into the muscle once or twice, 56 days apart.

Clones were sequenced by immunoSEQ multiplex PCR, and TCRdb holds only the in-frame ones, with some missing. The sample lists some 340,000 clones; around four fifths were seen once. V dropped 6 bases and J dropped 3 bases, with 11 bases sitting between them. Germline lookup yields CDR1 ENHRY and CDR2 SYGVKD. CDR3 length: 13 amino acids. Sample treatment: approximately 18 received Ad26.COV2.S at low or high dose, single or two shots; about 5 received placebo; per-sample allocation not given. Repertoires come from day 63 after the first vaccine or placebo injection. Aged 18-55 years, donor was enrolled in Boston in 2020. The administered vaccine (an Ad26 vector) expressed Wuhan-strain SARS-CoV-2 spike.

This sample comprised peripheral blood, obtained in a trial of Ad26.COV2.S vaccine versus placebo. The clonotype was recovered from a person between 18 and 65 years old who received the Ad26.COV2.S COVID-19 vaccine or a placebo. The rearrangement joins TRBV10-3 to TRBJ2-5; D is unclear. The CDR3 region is CAISRDLKETQYF. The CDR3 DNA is TGTGCCATCAGCCGCGACTTAAAAGAGACCCAGTACTTC.